The 25 T cell receptor beta chains given below trace back to one sample, sequenced in a study of T-cell memory formation after mild COVID-19. TCRdb ran MiXCR on the 5' RACE reads and lists one entry per CDR3 protein. Altogether roughly 610,000 distinct CDR3 sequences are present, around 16% being singletons, with the ten largest covering less than 10%. Sequenced sample: PBMCs or a T cell subset sorted from them (not recorded which). The receptors shown here come from an adult woman who had mild COVID-19 (a few samples of this study predate the infection). Cell type and time point are not known.

The chain couples TRBV7-8 to TRBJ2-7, with D perhaps assigned TRBD1 or TRBD2 (5 bases each). V was shortened by 2 bases and J by 6 bases, with 11 bases between the two germline ends. CDR1 and CDR2 from the germline V gene are SGHVS and FQNEAQ. The length of the CDR3 is 13 residues. The CDR3 protein is CASSLQGVSEQYF. CDR3 coding DNA: TGTGCCAGCAGCTTACAGGGAGTTTCCGAGCAGTACTTC.

This clonotype showed up just a few times. The chain has TRBV19 and TRBJ2-7; the match to TRBD2 covers 14 bases. With V trimmed by 3 bases and J by 5 bases, 3 bases remained unmatched. The CDR3 is 15 amino acids. Germline V gene data show CDR1 as LNHDA and CDR2 as SQIVND (reference sequence). CDR3 in amino acids: CASSIQGLAGDEQYF. The CDR3 coding sequence is TGTGCCAGTAGTATCCAGGGACTAGCGGGAGACGAGCAGTACTTC.

The rearrangement links TRBV5-1 to TRBJ2-1; D gene unclear. Trimming removed 2 bases from V and 6 bases from J, with 21 bases in between. Germline values: CDR1 SGHRS, CDR2 YFSETQ. CDR3 size: 17 residues. The CDR3 region is CASSFKGSSTAANEQFF. In DNA form, the CDR3 reads TGCGCCAGCAGCTTTAAAGGGTCATCCACTGCCGCCAATGAGCAGTTCTTC.

This rearrangement joins TRBV20-1 to TRBJ1-5; tentatively, D is TRBD1 (5 bases). CDR1 is DFQATT and CDR2 is SNEGSKA in the germline V gene (reference sequence). The CDR3 has 12 amino acids. V lost 5 bases, J lost 4 bases, and 9 bases lay in between. This chain's CDR3 is CSAGRENQPQHF. The CDR3 nucleotides are TGCAGTGCTGGCAGGGAAAATCAGCCCCAGCATTTT.

This clonotype has ten or more counts. The rearrangement uses TRBV7-9 and TRBJ2-1; 11 bases map to TRBD2. This CDR3 contains 17 residues. CDR1 SEHNR and CDR2 FQNEAQ come from the germline V gene (reference sequence). V trimming: 4 bases; J trimming: 9 bases; junction bases outside the gene matches: 14. The CDR3 DNA follows: TGTGCCAGCAGCTGGGCCCAGCACCTAGCGGGAGGAAGTGAGCAGTTCTTC. Translation: CASSWAQHLAGGSEQFF.

This clonotype was counted between two and nine times. The chain employs TRBV7-2 and TRBJ2-1, with 7 bases that match TRBD1. CDR1 and CDR2 (germline): SGHTA, FQGNSA. The CDR3 loop spans 13 amino acids. The ends lost 4 bases at V and 9 bases at J; junction bases unmatched: 6. The CDR3 sequence is CASSSRTGGEQFF. For the CDR3, the DNA is TGTGCCAGCAGCTCCCGGACAGGAGGTGAGCAGTTCTTC.

CDR3 coding DNA: TGCGCCAGCAGCCAAGAGGCACAGGGAAGATCACCCCTCCACTTT. This translates into CASSQEAQGRSPLHF. The rearrangement joins TRBV4-1 to TRBJ1-6; the D gene is possibly TRBD1 (6 bases). Germline lookup yields CDR1 MGHRA and CDR2 YSYEKL. This CDR3 contains 15 residues. V dropped 0 bases and J dropped 10 bases, with 13 bases sitting between them.

This clonotype has ten or more counts. V and J are TRBV5-6 and TRBJ2-5; D may be TRBD1 (7 bases). The length of the CDR3 is 17 residues. Germline assignment: CDR1 SGHDT and CDR2 YYEEEE. Trimming left V 1 base short and J 8 bases short, with 24 bases between. Here the CDR3 reads CASSLSTSTDQGDTQYF. CDR3 coding DNA: TGTGCCAGCAGCTTGTCGACTAGTACCGACCAGGGGGATACCCAGTACTTC.

The chain has TRBV3-1 and TRBJ1-4; the match to TRBD1 covers 10 bases. This CDR3 has 15 amino acids. V lost 4 bases to trimming and J lost 10 bases; unmatched junction nucleotides: 9. The V gene's germline CDR1 is LGHDT and CDR2 YNNKEL (reference sequence). CDR3 sequence: CASSRSGQGRRKLFF. CDR3 nucleotide sequence: TGTGCCAGCAGCCGCTCGGGACAGGGGCGCCGAAAACTGTTTTTT. Variable domain in full (rest from reference TRBV3-1 and TRBJ1-4): DTAVSQTPKYLVTQMGNDKSIKCEQNLGHDTMYWYKQDSKKFLKIMFSYNNKELIINETVPNRFSPKSPDKAHLNLHINSLELGDSAVYFCASSRSGQGRRKLFFGSGTQLSVL.

The chain combines TRBV15 with TRBJ1-2; D remains unclear. Germline V gene sequence: CDR1 LNHNV, CDR2 YYDKDF (reference sequence). CDR3 size: 13 residues. Trimming shortened V by 0 bases and J by 8 bases, and 10 bases separated the two germline ends. CDR3 amino acids: CATSREGEGGYTF. DNA for the CDR3: TGTGCCACCAGCAGAGAGGGAGAGGGCGGCTACACCTTC.

This clonotype has a handful of counts. The rearrangement links TRBV30 to TRBJ2-5, with TRBD1 matching 7 bases. Unmatched junction bases numbered 8, after V lost 2 bases and J lost 5 bases. Germline assignment: CDR1 GTSNPN and CDR2 SVGIG (reference sequence). The CDR3 is 14 residues long. The CDR3 loop reads CAWSNGDRTETQYF. CDR3 DNA: TGTGCCTGGAGTAATGGGGACAGAACGGAGACCCAGTACTTC.

The chain carries TRBV20-1 and TRBJ2-3; 9 bases align to TRBD1. This CDR3 comprises 12 residues. CDR1 is DFQATT and CDR2 is SNEGSKA in the germline V gene (reference sequence). CDR3 sequence reads: CGPGQGTDTQYF. The CDR3 DNA follows: TGCGGGCCGGGACAGGGAACAGATACGCAGTATTTT.

V and J are TRBV4-1 and TRBJ2-7, with D hard to call. V lost 1 base and J lost 3, with 13 bases in between. The CDR3 runs to 15 residues. Germline CDR1 MGHRA, CDR2 YSYEKL. The DNA of the CDR3 is TGCGCCAGCAGCCAAGCACCGGGCATAGTCTACGAGCAGTACTTC. Its protein is CASSQAPGIVYEQYF.

This clonotype has a count of ten or more. The chain is built from TRBV7-6 and TRBJ2-1, with TRBD2 matching over 10 bases. The CDR3 loop spans 15 amino acids. J lost 10 bases, V lost 4 bases, and 10 bases had no gene match. Germline CDR1 reads SGHVS; CDR2 reads FNYEAQ. The CDR3 protein is CASSSHKRGGLEQFF. Here the CDR3 DNA reads TGTGCCAGCAGCTCCCATAAGCGGGGGGGCCTGGAGCAGTTCTTC.

The chain carries TRBV7-9 and TRBJ2-1; D could derive from TRBD1 or TRBD2 (6 bases each). The V gene lost 5 bases and the J gene lost 5 bases, with 13 bases spanning the gap. Germline CDR1 and CDR2: SEHNR and FQNEAQ (reference sequence). This CDR3 has 14 residues. CDR3 in amino acids: CASSTRGGNNEQFF. The CDR3 bases are TGTGCCAGCAGCACGAGAGGGGGGAACAATGAGCAGTTCTTC.

This clonotype came up a few times. The rearrangement joins TRBV29-1 to TRBJ1-1; D uncertain. V lost 1 base, J lost 5 bases, and 14 bases lay in between. The germline CDR1 and CDR2 sequences are SQVTM and ANQGSEA. This CDR3 is built from 14 residues. This chain's CDR3 is CSVEASVGATEAFF. In nucleotides, the CDR3 is TGCAGCGTTGAAGCAAGCGTCGGAGCGACTGAAGCTTTCTTT.

The gene calls are TRBV4-3 and TRBJ2-3; 8 bases align to TRBD1. Per germline, CDR1 LGHNA and CDR2 YSLEER. The CDR3 has 17 amino acids. J lost 4 bases, V lost 0 bases, and 9 bases had no gene match. CDR3 region: CASSQDIQGAQPDTQYF. In nucleotides, the CDR3 is TGCGCCAGCAGCCAAGATATCCAGGGGGCTCAGCCAGATACGCAGTATTTT.

This clonotype was observed a few times. The chain is built from TRBV5-1 and TRBJ1-2; D remains ambiguous. Trimming pared 4 bases from V and 6 bases from J, leaving 16 bases between. In germline, CDR1 is SGHRS, CDR2 YFSETQ. This CDR3 comprises 14 residues. The CDR3 is CASSPRALRDGYTF. For the CDR3, the DNA is TGCGCCAGCAGCCCCCGGGCCCTTAGGGATGGCTACACCTTC.

This clonotype showed up just a few times. The chain joins TRBV12-3 or TRBV12-4 to TRBJ2-3, with 8 nucleotides matching TRBD2. V shed 6 bases, J shed 9 bases, and the junction held 5 bases outside the gene matches. The CDR3 extends over 12 amino acids. The CDR3 DNA reads TGTGCCAGCAGCATATTAGCGGGGACGCAGTATTTT. This encodes CASSILAGTQYF.

The chain joins TRBV19 to TRBJ1-5, with 7 bases identical to TRBD1. This CDR3 is 16 amino acids long. The V gene end was trimmed by 5 bases and the J gene end by 1 base; junction bases not matched to a gene: 8. Germline-derived CDR1 and CDR2 are LNHDA and SQIVND (reference sequence). Here the CDR3 reads CASSFTDRLSNQPQHF. The CDR3 DNA sequence: TGTGCCAGTAGTTTCACGGACAGGTTAAGCAATCAGCCCCAGCATTTT.

The chain carries TRBV24-1 and TRBJ2-5; TRBD2 aligns across 8 bases. V lost 5 bases and J lost 4; bases outside the gene matches: 8. From germline, CDR1 is KGHDR and CDR2 SFDVKD. There are 15 residues in the CDR3. The CDR3 loop is CATSVQAGASETQYF. As DNA, the CDR3 is TGTGCCACCAGTGTTCAAGCGGGGGCATCAGAGACCCAGTACTTC.

This clonotype was counted only a few times. The chain uses TRBV7-2 and TRBJ2-5, with D possibly being TRBD1 or TRBD2 (5 bases each). This CDR3 is built from 15 residues. The germline V and J ends were trimmed by 3 bases and 5 bases, with 16 bases remaining between them. Looked up from germline, CDR1 is SGHTA and CDR2 is FQGNSA. DNA for the CDR3: TGTGCCAGCAGCTTTAGTCCCGGGACGGGGGAGACCCAGTACTTC. It yields the protein CASSFSPGTGETQYF.

The V gene is TRBV7-9, the J gene TRBJ2-3; no clear D. This CDR3 region has 14 residues. The V gene lost 1 base and the J gene lost 4 bases, with 9 bases spanning the gap. Germline loops: CDR1 SEHNR, CDR2 FQNEAQ (reference sequence). In nucleotides, the CDR3 is TGTGCCAGCAGCTTAGAAGGTATGGCAGATACGCAGTATTTT. Encoded protein: CASSLEGMADTQYF.

This clonotype was found a few times. The chain is built from TRBV12-3 or TRBV12-4 and TRBJ2-1, with 10 positions matching TRBD1. The CDR3 is 15 residues long. Trimming removed 6 bases from V and 4 bases from J; junction bases left unmatched: 6. CDR3 in amino acids: CASSRQGALYNEQFF. CDR3 nucleotides: TGTGCCAGCAGCCGACAGGGGGCTTTGTACAATGAGCAGTTCTTC.

The chain has TRBV4-1 and TRBJ2-4, with D tentatively TRBD2 (5 bases). From germline, CDR1 is MGHRA and CDR2 YSYEKL. Trimming shortened V by 10 bases and J by 1 base, and 20 bases separated the two germline ends. The CDR3 length is 16 residues. The CDR3 reads CATSGAGFLAKNIQYF. The CDR3 DNA sequence: TGCGCCACCTCGGGTGCGGGCTTTCTGGCCAAAAACATTCAGTACTTC.